The 18 T cell receptor beta chains below come from one sample, sequenced in a study of shared clonotypes between healthy human individuals. The repertoire was sequenced with immunoSEQ multiplex PCR; TCRdb's copy has only in-frame clones and lacks some. The sample includes a few million clones, approximately 90% of them seen just once. Source material: naive CD4+ T cells sorted from blood. The sample's subset: CD45RA+ positively selected. These receptors came from a man between 18 and 35 years old in good health.

The rearrangement uses TRBV27 and TRBJ2-3, with D possibly being TRBD1 or TRBD2 (5 bases each). V lost 8 bases and J lost 2, with 20 bases in between. The germline V gene encodes CDR1 MNHEY and CDR2 SMNVEV (reference sequence). The CDR3 is made up of 16 amino acids. CDR3 amino acids: CASYPSRGVATDTQYF. For the CDR3, the DNA is TGTGCCAGCTACCCCTCTAGAGGGGTGGCCACAGATACGCAGTATTTT.

The V call is TRBV14, the J call TRBJ1-4; D ambiguous. V was cut by 6 bases and J by 4 bases, with 6 bases left in between. The CDR3 sequence is 12 residues long. Germline loops: CDR1 SGHDN, CDR2 FVKESK. The CDR3 region is CASSHINEKLFF. CDR3 DNA sequence: TGTGCCAGCAGTCACATTAATGAAAAACTGTTTTTT.

This clone was seen just once. The rearrangement joins TRBV6-4 to TRBJ2-4, with 10 bases fitting TRBD2. The V gene's germline CDR1 is MRHNA and CDR2 SNTAGT. The CDR3 totals 16 residues. After removal of 11 bases from V and 8 bases from J, the junction contained 18 bases not matched to a gene. Here the CDR3 DNA reads TGTGCCCGCGTCGAGCGGGGGGGCCCCCCCCGAGACATTCAGTACTTC. Amino acid sequence: CARVERGGPPRDIQYF.

The rearrangement uses TRBV7-6 and TRBJ2-1, with TRBD2 matching over 9 bases. Germline CDR1 SGHVS, CDR2 FNYEAQ. The CDR3 spans 16 residues. With V trimmed by 3 bases and J by 8 bases, 11 bases remained unmatched. As DNA, the CDR3 is TGTGCCAGCAGCTTTTATAATAGCGGGAGTGGATATGAGCAGTTCTTC. Its protein product is CASSFYNSGSGYEQFF.

The chain employs TRBV27 and TRBJ2-6; D remains unclear. Trimming left V 1 base short and J 0 bases short, with 4 bases between. This CDR3 spans 15 amino acids. Germline V gene lookup returns CDR1 MNHEY and CDR2 SMNVEV (reference sequence). The CDR3 spells CASSLFHSGANVLTF. The CDR3 DNA is TGTGCCAGCAGTTTATTCCACTCTGGGGCCAACGTCCTGACTTTC.

The CDR3 loop reads CASSRDDGNQPQHF. Here the CDR3 DNA reads TGTGCCAGCAGCCGGGACGACGGCAATCAGCCCCAGCATTTT. This chain uses TRBV7-2 with TRBJ1-5, with a weak D call TRBD1 (5 bases). The germline CDR1 and CDR2 sequences are SGHTA and FQGNSA. CDR3 length equals 14 residues. The V end was cut by 5 bases, the J end by 2 bases, with 10 bases between.

The V and J genes are TRBV11-2 and TRBJ2-1, with 12 bases lining up with TRBD2. The CDR3 spans 16 residues. The germline V gene has CDR1 SGHAT and CDR2 FQNNGV. J gave up 8 bases and V 5 bases, and 10 bases lay outside the gene matches. The CDR3 region has the DNA TGTGCCAGCAGCAAATGGGGACTAGCGGGCGGGGATGAGCAGTTCTTC. The encoded protein is CASSKWGLAGGDEQFF.

The chain recombines TRBV6-7 with TRBJ1-3, with D hard to call. TRBV6-7 is known as an ORF, though its function is uncertain. The CDR3 is 13 amino acids. V gave up 0 bases and J gave up 8 bases, with 8 bases separating them. DNA of the CDR3: TGTGCCAGCAGTTACTCGTTCGTGGACACCATATATTTT. It is translated as CASSYSFVDTIYF.

The rearrangement links TRBV11-2 to TRBJ2-6, with 9 bases that match TRBD2. The germline CDR1 and CDR2 sequences are SGHAT and FQNNGV. This CDR3 comprises 18 residues. The junction had 10 bases not matched to a gene; V was cut back by 5 bases and J by 2 bases. The CDR3 is CASSTPRREGTGANVLTF. CDR3 in DNA: TGTGCCAGCAGCACGCCGAGGCGGGAGGGGACTGGGGCCAACGTCCTGACTTTC.

A few counts support this clone. This rearrangement joins TRBV4-3 to TRBJ1-5, with no clear D. Trimming removed 1 base from V and 7 bases from J, with 5 bases in between. There are 12 residues in the CDR3. Germline CDR1 LGHNA, CDR2 YSLEER. The CDR3 here is CASSQAGQPQHF. The CDR3 bases are TGCGCCAGCAGCCAAGCTGGCCAGCCCCAGCATTTT.

This rearrangement joins TRBV5-8 to TRBJ1-5; D remains unclear. The V gene's germline CDR1 is SGHTS and CDR2 YDEGEE. The CDR3 is 16 residues long. Trimming removed 0 bases at V and 2 bases at J, with 12 bases between. Here the CDR3 DNA reads TGTGCCAGCAGCTTGGCCATAAGGGAGGGCAATCAGCCCCAGCATTTT. This gives the protein CASSLAIREGNQPQHF.

The rearrangement uses TRBV6-1 and TRBJ2-2, with 9 bases lining up with TRBD2. The CDR3 is 15 amino acids. Germline V gene data show CDR1 as MNHNS and CDR2 as SASEGT. V lost 6 bases to trimming and J lost 5 bases; unmatched junction nucleotides: 7. CDR3 amino acids: CASSVSGGLTGELFF. The DNA for the CDR3 is TGTGCCAGCAGCGTTAGCGGGGGCCTGACCGGGGAGCTGTTTTTT.

With regard to this clone: Other DNA variants within this sample encode the same CDR3. The rearrangement joins TRBV10-3 to TRBJ1-2, with TRBD1 identical over 7 bases. Trimming at V came to 7 bases and at J to 5 bases, leaving 4 bases not matched to a gene. CDR1 ENHRY and CDR2 SYGVKD come from the germline V gene. This CDR3 region has 12 residues. The CDR3 sequence is CAITQGGYGYTF. As DNA, the CDR3 is TGTGCCATCACCCAGGGGGGATATGGCTACACCTTC.

J is TRBJ2-3 and V is TRBV9; perhaps TRBD1 as D (5 bases). Germline V CDR1 and CDR2: SGDLS, YYNGEE. The CDR3 totals 15 residues. Trimming removed 4 bases at V and 2 bases at J, with 14 bases between. The CDR3 nucleotides are TGTGCCAGCAGCAATCGACAGCTACTCACAGATACGCAGTATTTT. Protein product: CASSNRQLLTDTQYF. Looking up the rest from reference TRBV9 and TRBJ2-3 gives the full variable domain: DSGVTQTPKHLITATGQRVTLRCSPRSGDLSVYWYQQSLDQGLQFLIQYYNGEERAKGNILERFSAQQFPDLHSELNLSSLELGDSALYFCASSNRQLLTDTQYFGPGTRLTVL.

The V call is TRBV7-2, the J call TRBJ2-5, with TRBD2 matching over 16 bases. The J segment lost 5 bases and the V segment lost 4 bases, leaving 7 bases of the junction unmatched. Germline assignment: CDR1 SGHTA and CDR2 FQGNSA. CDR3 length: 17 residues. The CDR3 nucleotides are TGTGCCAGCAGCTCTGGGACTAGCGGGAGGGCGTGGGAGACCCAGTACTTC. Residues: CASSSGTSGRAWETQYF.

The chain joins TRBV14 to TRBJ2-1; the match to TRBD2 covers 9 bases. This CDR3 comprises 17 residues. CDR1 and CDR2 (germline): SGHDN, FVKESK. The V and J ends lost 2 bases and 4 bases, in that order; junction bases with no gene match: 9. The DNA of the CDR3 is TGTGCCAGCAGCCAACCCCTAGCGGGAAAAAGTTACAATGAGCAGTTCTTC. The encoded protein is CASSQPLAGKSYNEQFF.

Concerning this clone itself: Within the sample, other DNA sequences also encode this same CDR3. This chain uses TRBV6-6 with TRBJ2-5; 7 bases line up with TRBD1. The CDR3 consists of 13 residues. CDR1 and CDR2 (germline): MNHNY, SVGAGI (reference sequence). The V segment lost 6 bases and the J segment 2 bases; nucleotides outside the gene matches: 3. The CDR3 DNA follows: TGTGCCAGCAGGTGGGACAGACAAGAGACCCAGTACTTC. Translation: CASRWDRQETQYF.

The rearrangement links TRBV14 to TRBJ2-7, with D unresolved. With 1 base removed from V and 6 bases from J, the gap between germline ends came to 13 bases. This CDR3 has 14 residues. Germline V gene data show CDR1 as SGHDN and CDR2 as FVKESK. CDR3 nucleotides: TGTGCCAGCAGCCAAGGGGTCCTTTGGGGCGAGCAGTACTTC. Encoded protein: CASSQGVLWGEQYF.